These 31 T cell receptor beta chains share one sample of origin, sequenced in a study of cytomegalovirus exposure and HLA in healthy donors (dated by TCRdb to 2017 to 2019). The library was produced with the immunoSEQ multiplex PCR assay. For the multiplex PCR, a mixture combining 60 forward primers for TCR Vbeta segments and 13 reverse primers for TCR Jbeta segments was used. TCRdb re-hosts the immuneACCESS table, in-frame sequences only. Its copies lack some clones; in the studies checked, an unresolved V gene accounts for under half of them, and the cause for the rest is not known. Here the sample has roughly 120,000 clones; 50% to 70% occur a single time. The leading ten clones occupy 8% to 9.5% of the sample. The material sequenced was PBMCs. These receptors were taken from a woman between 40 and 55 years old in good health and CMV-seropositive.

The rearrangement uses TRBV29-1 and TRBJ2-5; the D gene is possibly TRBD2 (6 bases). The J call may be incorrect, as the DNA end agrees better with TRBJ2-7. Germline V lookup: CDR1 SQVTM, CDR2 ANQGSEA. The CDR3 length is 13 residues. The CDR3 loop reads CSVYGSGAYEQYF. The CDR3 DNA reads as TGCAGCGTTTACGGGAGTGGGGCCTACGAGCAGTACTTC.

This clone was picked up a small number of times. This chain uses TRBV9 with TRBJ2-7, with 8 bases that match TRBD1. The CDR3 totals 14 residues. J lost 2 bases, V lost 4 bases, and 5 bases had no gene match. The germline V gene has CDR1 SGDLS and CDR2 YYNGEE. The CDR3 loop reads CASSPGTGTYEQYF. Written as DNA, the CDR3 is TGTGCCAGCAGCCCAGGGACAGGAACCTACGAGCAGTACTTC.

This rearrangement joins TRBV28 to TRBJ1-5; 8 nucleotides align to TRBD1. The CDR3 length is 15 residues. Per germline, CDR1 MDHEN and CDR2 SYDVKM. V lost 6 bases to trimming and J lost 2 bases; unmatched junction nucleotides: 6. The CDR3 region is CASSRDRGRNQPQHF. CDR3 DNA sequence: TGTGCCAGCAGCCGTGACAGGGGTCGCAATCAGCCCCAGCATTTT. The full variable domain, rest sourced from reference TRBV28 and TRBJ1-5, is DVKVTQSSRYLVKRTGEKVFLECVQDMDHENMFWYRQDPGLGLRLIYFSYDVKMKEKGDIPEGYSVSREKKERFSLILESASTNQTSMYLCASSRDRGRNQPQHFGDGTRLSIL.

This clone came up a few times. The chain is built from TRBV6-5 and TRBJ2-7; 11 nucleotides agree with TRBD1. The length of the CDR3 is 15 residues. Germline values: CDR1 MNHEY, CDR2 SVGAGI. Unmatched junction bases numbered 12, after V lost 8 bases and J lost 6 bases. DNA of the CDR3: TGTGCCAGCTACTCACGCGGGACAGGGGGGACCGAGCAGTACTTC. Translating gives CASYSRGTGGTEQYF.

The chain employs TRBV19 and TRBJ2-3; TRBD2 aligns across 11 bases. J gave up 6 bases and V 7 bases, and 12 bases lay outside the gene matches. Germline V gene lookup returns CDR1 LNHDA and CDR2 SQIVND (reference sequence). The CDR3 is 16 amino acids. The CDR3 nucleotides read TGTGCCAGTACAAGGGTCCTAGCGGGAGGCAGGGATACGCAGTATTTT. The encoded protein is CASTRVLAGGRDTQYF.

This clone appeared once. This rearrangement joins TRBV27 to TRBJ1-1; weak D call: TRBD1 (5 bases). Germline CDR1 MNHEY, CDR2 SMNVEV (reference sequence). This CDR3 is built from 15 residues. The V end was cut by 6 bases, the J end by 3 bases, with 17 bases between. The CDR3 protein is CASRKYQGLDTEAFF. The CDR3 DNA reads as TGTGCCAGCAGAAAATATCAGGGCCTTGACACTGAAGCTTTCTTT.

The chain uses TRBV7-2 and TRBJ2-7, with 10 positions matching TRBD1. V trimming: 5 bases; J trimming: 3 bases; junction bases outside the gene matches: 10. Germline V gene sequence: CDR1 SGHTA, CDR2 FQGNSA. This CDR3 has 16 residues. The CDR3 loop is CASSPPDRGGFYEQYF. CDR3 bases: TGTGCCAGCAGCCCGCCGGACAGGGGGGGATTCTACGAGCAGTACTTC.

This clone was seen more than once but under ten times. The chain joins TRBV2 to TRBJ1-5; D remains unclear. CDR1 and CDR2 from the germline V gene are SNHLY and FYNNEI. V dropped 0 bases and J dropped 6 bases, with 12 bases sitting between them. CDR3 length equals 15 residues. Here the CDR3 reads CASSEAGTAGQPQHF. The DNA for the CDR3 is TGTGCCAGCAGTGAAGCCGGCACCGCGGGTCAGCCCCAGCATTTT. Filled out from reference TRBV2 and TRBJ1-5, the complete variable domain reads EPEVTQTPSHQVTQMGQEVILRCVPISNHLYFYWYRQILGQKVEFLVSFYNNEISEKSEIFDDQFSVERPDGSNFTLKIRSTKLEDSAMYFCASSEAGTAGQPQHFGDGTRLSIL.

V usage is TRBV7-9 and J usage is TRBJ2-6; 7 bases are shared with TRBD2. There are 17 residues in the CDR3. Germline CDR1 reads SEHNR; CDR2 reads FQNEAQ (reference sequence). V lost 5 bases, J lost 0 bases, and 7 bases stayed unmatched. The CDR3 region has the DNA TGTGCCAGCAGCCCGTGGGGGGGGAACTCTGGGGCCAACGTCCTGACTTTC. Translated: CASSPWGGNSGANVLTF.

The CDR3 DNA reads TGCGCCAGCAGGGAAGGACTACCCACCTACAATGAGCAGTTCTTC. Its protein product is CASREGLPTYNEQFF. J is TRBJ2-1 and V is TRBV10-1, with D possibly being TRBD2 (6 bases). Per the germline V gene, CDR1 is WNHNN and CDR2 is SYGVQD (reference sequence). The CDR3 loop spans 15 amino acids. Trimming stripped 6 bases from V and 2 bases from J, with 14 bases between.

The gene calls are TRBV4-3 and TRBJ2-7, with TRBD2 matching 7 bases. CDR3 length equals 13 residues. In germline, CDR1 is LGHNA, CDR2 YSLEER. Losses at the gene ends were 3 bases for V and 2 bases for J; bases not matched to a gene: 1. CDR3 sequence: CASSHRGAYEQYF. The CDR3 nucleotides are TGCGCCAGCAGCCACCGGGGGGCCTACGAGCAGTACTTC.

This sequence joins TRBV4-1 and TRBJ1-5; 7 nucleotides line up with TRBD1. The CDR3 covers 15 residues. Per the germline V gene, CDR1 is MGHRA and CDR2 is YSYEKL. Germline trimming cut 1 base from V and 4 bases from J; bases unmatched to any gene: 4. CDR3 residues: CASSQGQGYNQPQHF. The DNA for the CDR3 is TGCGCCAGCAGCCAAGGACAGGGATATAATCAGCCCCAGCATTTT.

This sequence joins TRBV5-1 and TRBJ1-1; D possibly corresponds to TRBD1 (5 bases). The V gene's germline CDR1 is SGHRS and CDR2 YFSETQ. Trimming stripped 3 bases from V and 3 bases from J, with 9 bases between. CDR3 size: 13 residues. The CDR3 region has the DNA TGCGCCAGCAGCTCCCCGGGGGACACTGAAGCTTTCTTT. Protein: CASSSPGDTEAFF.

This CDR3 is CASSPRLAGGNNEQFF. DNA of the CDR3: TGTGCCAGCAGCCCTCGACTAGCGGGAGGGAACAATGAGCAGTTCTTC. V usage is TRBV4-2 and J usage is TRBJ2-1; 14 bases agree with TRBD2. The CDR3 is 16 amino acids. From germline, CDR1 is LGHNA and CDR2 YNFKEQ. J was trimmed by 5 bases and V by 4 bases; bases with no gene match: 4.

The CDR3 nucleotides are TGTGCCAGCATGGGACAGATGAACACTGAAGCTTTCTTT. It is translated as CASMGQMNTEAFF. The chain has TRBV2 and TRBJ1-1; 7 bases map to TRBD1. CDR3 length: 13 residues. Germline CDR1 SNHLY, CDR2 FYNNEI. The V segment lost 7 bases and the J segment 0 bases; nucleotides outside the gene matches: 2. The full variable domain, its missing parts supplied by reference TRBV2 and TRBJ1-1, is EPEVTQTPSHQVTQMGQEVILRCVPISNHLYFYWYRQILGQKVEFLVSFYNNEISEKSEIFDDQFSVERPDGSNFTLKIRSTKLEDSAMYFCASMGQMNTEAFFGQGTRLTVV.

This clone was counted only a few times. The chain couples TRBV9 to TRBJ2-7; 8 bases agree with TRBD1. CDR3 length: 14 residues. Germline CDR1 and CDR2: SGDLS and YYNGEE. With 3 bases clipped from V and 2 bases from J, the junction kept 4 bases outside the gene matches. The CDR3: CASSEGDRTYEQYF. The DNA of the CDR3 is TGTGCCAGCAGCGAAGGGGACAGGACCTACGAGCAGTACTTC.

This clone was observed a single time. This sequence joins TRBV6-1 and TRBJ2-7; TRBD2 matches at 9 bases. Germline CDR1 is MNHNS and CDR2 is SASEGT. With 6 bases clipped from V and 3 bases from J, the junction kept 6 bases outside the gene matches. The CDR3 covers 14 residues. DNA of the CDR3: TGTGCCAGCAGCTTACTAGCGGGTAACTACGAGCAGTACTTC. This codes for CASSLLAGNYEQYF.

The chain couples TRBV6-5 to TRBJ1-2; 7 bases map to TRBD1. Germline assignment: CDR1 MNHEY and CDR2 SVGAGI. CDR3 length: 15 amino acids. J was trimmed by 3 bases and V by 6 bases; bases with no gene match: 10. The CDR3 sequence is CASRRDQGGHYGYTF. CDR3 nucleotides: TGTGCCAGCAGGAGGGACCAGGGGGGACACTATGGCTACACCTTC.

To note about this clone: Within the sample, other DNA sequences also encode this same CDR3. The V call is TRBV6-5, the J call TRBJ1-1; TRBD1 aligns across 7 bases. CDR3 length: 12 residues. The V gene end was trimmed by 0 bases and the J gene end by 8 bases; junction bases not matched to a gene: 0. Germline V gene data show CDR1 as MNHEY and CDR2 as SVGAGI. The CDR3 here is CASSYSTGEAFF. The DNA of the CDR3 is TGTGCCAGCAGTTACTCGACAGGGGAAGCTTTCTTT.

This clone occurred a few times. This chain joins TRBV25-1 and TRBJ2-3, with 10 bases aligning to TRBD2. V shed 6 bases, J shed 3 bases, and the junction held 3 bases outside the gene matches. In germline, CDR1 is MGHDK, CDR2 SYGVNS. CDR3 size: 14 residues. CDR3: CASRLAGETDTQYF. As DNA, the CDR3 is TGTGCCAGCAGGCTAGCGGGGGAAACAGATACGCAGTATTTT. Filled out from reference TRBV25-1 and TRBJ2-3, the complete variable domain reads EADIYQTPRYLVIGTGKKITLECSQTMGHDKMYWYQQDPGMELHLIHYSYGVNSTEKGDLSSESTVSRIRTEHFPLTLESARPSHTSQYLCASRLAGETDTQYFGPGTRLTVL.

There are a few counts of this clone. The chain uses TRBV5-8 and TRBJ2-7; D might be TRBD2 (5 bases). The germline gives CDR1 SGHTS, CDR2 YDEGEE. This CDR3 contains 15 residues. V lost 4 bases and J lost 3, with 17 bases in between. CDR3 region: CASSLFVSGDYEQYF. CDR3 DNA: TGTGCCAGCAGCCTGTTCGTCTCCGGGGACTACGAGCAGTACTTC.

This clone was observed a few times. The V call is TRBV7-9, the J call TRBJ1-1; no firm D call. This CDR3 is built from 14 residues. The V and J ends lost 3 bases and 1 base respectively, with 9 bases between them. Germline V CDR1 and CDR2: SEHNR, FQNEAQ (reference sequence). The CDR3, as DNA: TGTGCCAGCAGCTTCTCAGGAGGGAACACTGAAGCTTTCTTT. Translating it yields CASSFSGGNTEAFF.

The rearrangement joins TRBV4-2 to TRBJ2-1; D not certain. Trimming took 1 base from V and 10 from J, leaving 14 bases between them. Germline lookup yields CDR1 LGHNA and CDR2 YNFKEQ. This CDR3 spans 14 amino acids. CDR3 sequence (DNA): TGTGCCAGCAGCCAAGCTTTGACATACATAGAGCAGTTCTTC. Protein sequence: CASSQALTYIEQFF.

The chain employs TRBV5-1 and TRBJ1-5, with TRBD1 identical over 8 bases. V was pared by 0 bases and J by 11 bases, with 7 bases of the junction left unmatched. Per the germline V gene, CDR1 is SGHRS and CDR2 is YFSETQ. The CDR3 extends over 14 amino acids. CDR3 DNA: TGCGCCAGCAGCTTGGTGGCAGGGGGCGAGGCCCAGCATTTT. Translated, it gives CASSLVAGGEAQHF.

This chain uses TRBV19 with TRBJ2-7, with TRBD2 as a possible D gene (6 bases). The CDR3 loop spans 13 amino acids. V lost 4 bases, J lost 6 bases, and 13 bases lay in between. Per the germline V gene, CDR1 is LNHDA and CDR2 is SQIVND (reference sequence). The CDR3 nucleotides are TGTGCCAGTAGTACTCAGGAGCGGGCCGAGCAGTACTTC. This codes for CASSTQERAEQYF.

The chain combines TRBV7-2 with TRBJ1-5; D is undetermined. Deletions cut 6 bases from V and 1 base from J, with 10 bases between. This CDR3 has 14 residues. Germline CDR1 SGHTA, CDR2 FQGNSA. The CDR3 loop is CASSYGPSNQPQHF. CDR3 sequence (DNA): TGTGCCAGCAGTTATGGCCCCAGCAATCAGCCCCAGCATTTT. The entire variable domain, with the rest obtained from reference TRBV7-2 and TRBJ1-5, is as follows: GAGVSQSPSNKVTEKGKDVELRCDPISGHTALYWYRQSLGQGLEFLIYFQGNSAPDKSGLPSDRFSAERTGGSVSTLTIQRTQQEDSAVYLCASSYGPSNQPQHFGDGTRLSIL.

The rearrangement joins TRBV19 to TRBJ2-1; 8 nucleotides line up with TRBD2. CDR1 and CDR2 from the germline V gene are LNHDA and SQIVND (reference sequence). V trimming: 4 bases; J trimming: 4 bases; junction bases outside the gene matches: 12. The CDR3 spans 17 residues. CDR3 DNA: TGTGCCAGTAGTACAAGTTTAGCGGGGTTGGGTTACAATGAGCAGTTCTTC. It translates to CASSTSLAGLGYNEQFF.

The chain recombines TRBV28 with TRBJ1-2; 10 bases align to TRBD1. The length of the CDR3 is 15 residues. Germline loops: CDR1 MDHEN, CDR2 SYDVKM. V gave up 2 bases and J gave up 8 bases; unmatched junction bases: 8. CDR3 sequence reads: CASSLTDRGRRGYTF. CDR3 DNA sequence: TGTGCCAGCAGTTTAACTGACAGGGGGCGTCGGGGCTACACCTTC.

This chain uses TRBV6-1 with TRBJ2-3, with a tentative D call TRBD1 (6 bases). The CDR3 sequence is 14 residues long. V was clipped by 10 bases and J by 4 bases, with 18 bases between them. In germline, CDR1 is MNHNS, CDR2 SASEGT. The CDR3 DNA reads TGTGCCAACGGACAGAGTGGTTTCGCAGATACGCAGTATTTT. It translates to CANGQSGFADTQYF.

The rearrangement joins TRBV5-6 to TRBJ2-3, with 11 nucleotides matching TRBD2. Germline trimming cut 4 bases from V and 5 bases from J; bases unmatched to any gene: 12. The CDR3 covers 17 residues. The germline V gene encodes CDR1 SGHDT and CDR2 YYEEEE. The CDR3 coding sequence is TGTGCCAGCAGCGGAGGGAGGGCTAGCGGGAGGATAGATACGCAGTATTTT. This codes for CASSGGRASGRIDTQYF. The full variable domain, with the rest looked up from reference TRBV5-6 and TRBJ2-3, is DAGVTQSPTHLIKTRGQQVTLRCSPKSGHDTVSWYQQALGQGPQFIFQYYEEEERQRGNFPDRFSGHQFPNYSSELNVNALLLGDSALYLCASSGGRASGRIDTQYFGPGTRLTVL.

Only a few counts were recorded for this clone. The CDR3 protein is CASSSEGRTYEQYF. CDR3 nucleotide sequence: TGTGCCAGCAGCTCGGAGGGACGGACATACGAGCAGTACTTC. The chain employs TRBV7-6 and TRBJ2-7, with D possibly being TRBD2 (6 bases). V was trimmed by 4 bases and J by 4 bases, leaving 14 bases between them. This CDR3 comprises 14 residues. Germline V gene lookup returns CDR1 SGHVS and CDR2 FNYEAQ.